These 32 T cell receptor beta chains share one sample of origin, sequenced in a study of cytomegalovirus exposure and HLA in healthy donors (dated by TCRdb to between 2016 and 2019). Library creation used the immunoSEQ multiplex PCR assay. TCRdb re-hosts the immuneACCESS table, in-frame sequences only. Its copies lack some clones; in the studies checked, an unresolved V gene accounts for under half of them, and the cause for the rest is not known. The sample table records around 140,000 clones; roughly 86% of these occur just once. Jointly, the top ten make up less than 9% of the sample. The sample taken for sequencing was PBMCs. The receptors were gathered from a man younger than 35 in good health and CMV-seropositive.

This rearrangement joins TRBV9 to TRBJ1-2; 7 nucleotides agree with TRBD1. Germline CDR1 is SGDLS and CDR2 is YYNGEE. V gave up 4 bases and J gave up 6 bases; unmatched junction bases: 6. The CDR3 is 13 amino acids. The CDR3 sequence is CASSRDRADGYTF. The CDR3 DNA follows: TGTGCCAGCAGCCGAGACAGGGCCGATGGCTACACCTTC.

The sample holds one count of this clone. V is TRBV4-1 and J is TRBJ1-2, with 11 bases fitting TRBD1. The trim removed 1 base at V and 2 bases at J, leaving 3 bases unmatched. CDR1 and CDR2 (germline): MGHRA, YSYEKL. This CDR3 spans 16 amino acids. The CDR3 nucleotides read TGCGCCAGCAGCCAAGCCCGGGACAGGGGGAACTATGGCTACACCTTC. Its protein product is CASSQARDRGNYGYTF.

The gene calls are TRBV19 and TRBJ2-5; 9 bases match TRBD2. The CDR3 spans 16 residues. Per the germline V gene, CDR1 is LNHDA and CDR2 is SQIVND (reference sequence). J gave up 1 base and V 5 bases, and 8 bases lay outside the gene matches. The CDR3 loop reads CASSAYSGGGQETQYF. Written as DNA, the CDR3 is TGTGCCAGTAGTGCCTATAGCGGGGGCGGCCAAGAGACCCAGTACTTC.

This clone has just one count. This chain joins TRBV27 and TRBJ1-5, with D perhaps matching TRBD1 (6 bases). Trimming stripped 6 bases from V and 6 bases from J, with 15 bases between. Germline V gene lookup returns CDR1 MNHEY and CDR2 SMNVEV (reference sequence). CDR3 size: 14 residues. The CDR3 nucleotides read TGTGCCAGCAGCTTACAAGGGACACTTCAGCCCCAGCATTTT. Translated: CASSLQGTLQPQHF.

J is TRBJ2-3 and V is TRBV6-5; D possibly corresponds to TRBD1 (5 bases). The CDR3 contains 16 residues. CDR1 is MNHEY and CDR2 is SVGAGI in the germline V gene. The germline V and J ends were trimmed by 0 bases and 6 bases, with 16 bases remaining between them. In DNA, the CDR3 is TGTGCCAGCAGTTACTCGTTATTCGTCAGGGCGGATACGCAGTATTTT. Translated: CASSYSLFVRADTQYF.

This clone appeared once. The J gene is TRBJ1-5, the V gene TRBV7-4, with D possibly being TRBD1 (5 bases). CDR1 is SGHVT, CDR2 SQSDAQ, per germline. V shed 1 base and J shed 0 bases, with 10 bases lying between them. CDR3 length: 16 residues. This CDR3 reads CASSLGRVHSNQPQHF. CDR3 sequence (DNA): TGTGCCAGCAGCTTAGGCAGGGTTCATAGCAATCAGCCCCAGCATTTT. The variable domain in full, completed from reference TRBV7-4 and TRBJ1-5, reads GAGVSQSPRYKVAKRGRDVALRCDSISGHVTLYWYRQTLGQGSEVLTYSQSDAQRDKSGRPSGRFSAERPERSVSTLKIQRTEQGDSAVYLCASSLGRVHSNQPQHFGDGTRLSIL.

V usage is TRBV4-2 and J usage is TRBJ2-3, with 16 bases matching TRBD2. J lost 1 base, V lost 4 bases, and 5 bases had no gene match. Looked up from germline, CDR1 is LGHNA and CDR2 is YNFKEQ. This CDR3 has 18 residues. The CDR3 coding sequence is TGTGCCAGCAGCCCGGGACTAGCGGGGGGGCCGGGCACAGATACGCAGTATTTT. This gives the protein CASSPGLAGGPGTDTQYF.

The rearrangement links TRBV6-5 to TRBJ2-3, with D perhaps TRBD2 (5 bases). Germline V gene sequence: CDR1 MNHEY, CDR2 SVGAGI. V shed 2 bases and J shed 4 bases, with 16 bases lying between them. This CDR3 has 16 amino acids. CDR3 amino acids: CASSYTGSFPPDTQYF. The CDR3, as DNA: TGTGCCAGCAGTTACACGGGGTCATTTCCCCCAGATACGCAGTATTTT.

In DNA, the CDR3 is TGTGCCAGCAGGAGGACAGGGCTCACCCTACTCTCCTACGAGCAGTACTTC. It codes for CASRRTGLTLLSYEQYF. The genes are TRBV2 and TRBJ2-7; TRBD1 matches 8 bases. V was pared by 6 bases and J by 0 bases, with 13 bases of the junction left unmatched. CDR3 length: 17 residues. Germline lookup yields CDR1 SNHLY and CDR2 FYNNEI.

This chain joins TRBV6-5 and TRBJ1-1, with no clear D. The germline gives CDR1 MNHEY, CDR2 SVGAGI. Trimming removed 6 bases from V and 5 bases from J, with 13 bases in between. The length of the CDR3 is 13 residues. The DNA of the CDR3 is TGTGCCAGCAGCCCCTCCGTAGTGACTGAAGCTTTCTTT. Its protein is CASSPSVVTEAFF.

CDR3 bases: TGCGCCAGCAGCTTGGATCGGACAGGGGCTGAAGCTTTCTTT. Translated: CASSLDRTGAEAFF. The genes are TRBV5-1 and TRBJ1-1; TRBD1 aligns across 9 bases. CDR1 is SGHRS, CDR2 YFSETQ, per germline. J was trimmed by 6 bases and V by 0 bases; bases with no gene match: 3. This CDR3 has 14 amino acids.

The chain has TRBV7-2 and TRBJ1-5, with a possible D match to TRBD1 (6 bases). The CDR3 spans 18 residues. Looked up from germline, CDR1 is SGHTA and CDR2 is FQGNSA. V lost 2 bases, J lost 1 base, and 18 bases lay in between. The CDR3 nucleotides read TGTGCCAGCAGCTTAAAGTTGCCAGGGGCGGGCAGCAATCAGCCCCAGCATTTT. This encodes CASSLKLPGAGSNQPQHF.

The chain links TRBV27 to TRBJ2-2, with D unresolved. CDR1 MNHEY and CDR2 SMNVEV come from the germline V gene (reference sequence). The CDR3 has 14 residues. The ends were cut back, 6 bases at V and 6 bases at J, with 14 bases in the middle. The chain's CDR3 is CASSLSPTAGELFF. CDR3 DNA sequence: TGTGCCAGCAGCCTTAGCCCGACGGCCGGGGAGCTGTTTTTT.

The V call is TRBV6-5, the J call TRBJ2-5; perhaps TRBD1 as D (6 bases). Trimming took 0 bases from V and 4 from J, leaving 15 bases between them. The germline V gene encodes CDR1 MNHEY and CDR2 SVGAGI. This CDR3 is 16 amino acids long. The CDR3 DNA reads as TGTGCCAGCAGTTACTCGATGAGGGGGATTGGAGAGACCCAGTACTTC. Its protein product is CASSYSMRGIGETQYF.

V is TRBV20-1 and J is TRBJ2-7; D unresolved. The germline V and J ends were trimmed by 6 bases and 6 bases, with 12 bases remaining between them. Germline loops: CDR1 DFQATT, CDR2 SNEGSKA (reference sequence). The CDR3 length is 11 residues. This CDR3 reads CSARALSEQYF. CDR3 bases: TGCAGTGCCCGAGCCCTCTCCGAGCAGTACTTC.

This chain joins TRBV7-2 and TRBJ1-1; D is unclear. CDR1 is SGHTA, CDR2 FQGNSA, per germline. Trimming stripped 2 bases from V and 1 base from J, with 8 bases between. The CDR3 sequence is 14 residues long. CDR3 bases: TGTGCCAGCAGCTTATACGGGGAGAACACTGAAGCTTTCTTT. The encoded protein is CASSLYGENTEAFF.

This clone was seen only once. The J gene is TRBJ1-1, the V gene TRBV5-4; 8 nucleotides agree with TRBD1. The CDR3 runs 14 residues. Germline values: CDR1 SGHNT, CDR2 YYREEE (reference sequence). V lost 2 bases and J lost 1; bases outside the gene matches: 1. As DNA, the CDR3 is TGTGCCAGCAGCTTTGGGACAGGGAACACTGAAGCTTTCTTT. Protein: CASSFGTGNTEAFF.

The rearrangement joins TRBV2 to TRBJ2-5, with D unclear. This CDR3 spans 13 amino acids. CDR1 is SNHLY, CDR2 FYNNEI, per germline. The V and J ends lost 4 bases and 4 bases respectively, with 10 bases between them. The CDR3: CASSGVSLETQYF. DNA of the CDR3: TGTGCCAGCAGTGGTGTCAGTTTAGAGACCCAGTACTTC.

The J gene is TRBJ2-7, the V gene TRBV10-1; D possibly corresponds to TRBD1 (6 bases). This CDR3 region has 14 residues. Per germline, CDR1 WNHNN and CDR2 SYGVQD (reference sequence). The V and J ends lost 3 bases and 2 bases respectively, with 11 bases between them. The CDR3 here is CASSEPGHPYEQYF. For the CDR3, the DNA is TGCGCCAGCAGTGAACCGGGACACCCCTACGAGCAGTACTTC.

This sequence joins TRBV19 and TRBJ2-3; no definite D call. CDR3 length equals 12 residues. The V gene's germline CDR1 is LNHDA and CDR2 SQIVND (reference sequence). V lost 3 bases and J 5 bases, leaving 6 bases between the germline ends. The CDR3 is CASSIWQDTQYF. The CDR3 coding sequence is TGTGCCAGTAGTATCTGGCAAGATACGCAGTATTTT.

The CDR3: CASSFRGGSTDTQYF. For the CDR3, the DNA is TGTGCCAGCAGTTTTAGGGGGGGGAGCACAGATACGCAGTATTTT. The chain couples TRBV28 to TRBJ2-3, with D perhaps matching TRBD2 (7 bases). V lost 3 bases and J 0 bases, leaving 10 bases between the germline ends. From germline, CDR1 is MDHEN and CDR2 SYDVKM. The CDR3 extends over 15 amino acids.

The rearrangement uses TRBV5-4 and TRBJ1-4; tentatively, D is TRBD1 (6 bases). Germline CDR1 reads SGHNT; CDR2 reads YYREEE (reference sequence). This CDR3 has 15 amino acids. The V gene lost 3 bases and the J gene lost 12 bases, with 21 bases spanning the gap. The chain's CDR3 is CASSSAGNRVQELFF. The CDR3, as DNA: TGTGCCAGCAGCTCAGCCGGGAACAGGGTTCAAGAACTGTTTTTT.

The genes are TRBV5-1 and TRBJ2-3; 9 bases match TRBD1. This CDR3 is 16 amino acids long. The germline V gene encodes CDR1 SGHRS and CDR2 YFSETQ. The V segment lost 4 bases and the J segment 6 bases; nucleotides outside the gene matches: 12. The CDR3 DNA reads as TGCGCCAGCAGCCCCTGGGGGGGACAGGGAGGGGATACGCAGTATTTT. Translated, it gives CASSPWGGQGGDTQYF.

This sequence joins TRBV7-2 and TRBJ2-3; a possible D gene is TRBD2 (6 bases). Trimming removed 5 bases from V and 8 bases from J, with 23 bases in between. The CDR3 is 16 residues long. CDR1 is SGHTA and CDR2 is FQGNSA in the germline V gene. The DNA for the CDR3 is TGTGCCAGCAGCACTGGTGTCGGCGGGGCCCGGGGTACGCAGTATTTT. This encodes CASSTGVGGARGTQYF.

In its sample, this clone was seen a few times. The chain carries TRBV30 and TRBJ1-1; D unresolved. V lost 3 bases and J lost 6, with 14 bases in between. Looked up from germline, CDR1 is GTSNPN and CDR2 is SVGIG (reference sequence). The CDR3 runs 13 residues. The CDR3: CAWSSRQESEAFF. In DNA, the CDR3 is TGTGCCTGGAGCTCGCGTCAGGAATCTGAAGCTTTCTTT.

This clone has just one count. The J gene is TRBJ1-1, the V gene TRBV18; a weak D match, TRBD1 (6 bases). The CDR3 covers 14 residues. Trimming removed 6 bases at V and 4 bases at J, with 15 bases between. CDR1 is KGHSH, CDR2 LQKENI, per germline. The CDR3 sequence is CASSSLGRGTEAFF. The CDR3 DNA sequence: TGTGCCAGCTCTTCCCTAGGCAGGGGCACTGAAGCTTTCTTT.

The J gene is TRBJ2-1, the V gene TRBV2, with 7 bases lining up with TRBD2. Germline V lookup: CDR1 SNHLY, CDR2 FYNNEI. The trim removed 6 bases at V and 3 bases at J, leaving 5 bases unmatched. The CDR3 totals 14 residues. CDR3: CASSERDNYNEQFF. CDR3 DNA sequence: TGTGCCAGCAGCGAGCGGGATAACTACAATGAGCAGTTCTTC.

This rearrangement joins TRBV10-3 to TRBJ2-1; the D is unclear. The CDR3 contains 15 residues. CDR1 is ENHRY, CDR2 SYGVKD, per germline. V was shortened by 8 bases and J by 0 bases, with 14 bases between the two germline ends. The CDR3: CAISPMESSYNEQFF. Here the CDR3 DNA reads TGTGCCATCTCTCCTATGGAGAGCTCCTACAATGAGCAGTTCTTC.

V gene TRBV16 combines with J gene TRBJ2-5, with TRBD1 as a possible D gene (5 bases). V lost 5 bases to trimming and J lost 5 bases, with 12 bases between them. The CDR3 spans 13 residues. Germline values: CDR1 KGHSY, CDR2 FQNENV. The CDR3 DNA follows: TGTGCCAGCAGCGGGTGGGGCGATGAGACCCAGTACTTC. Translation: CASSGWGDETQYF.

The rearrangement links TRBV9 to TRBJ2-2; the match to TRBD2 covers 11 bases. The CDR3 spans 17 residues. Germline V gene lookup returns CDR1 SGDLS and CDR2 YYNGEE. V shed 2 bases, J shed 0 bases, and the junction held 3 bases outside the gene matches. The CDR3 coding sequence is TGTGCCAGCAGCGTGACTAGCGGGATCTCGAACACCGGGGAGCTGTTTTTT. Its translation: CASSVTSGISNTGELFF.

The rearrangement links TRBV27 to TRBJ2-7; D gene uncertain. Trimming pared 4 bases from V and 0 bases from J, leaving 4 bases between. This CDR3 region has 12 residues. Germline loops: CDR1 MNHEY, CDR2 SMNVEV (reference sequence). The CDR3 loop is CASSSSSYEQYF. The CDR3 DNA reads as TGTGCCAGCAGTTCGAGCTCCTACGAGCAGTACTTC.

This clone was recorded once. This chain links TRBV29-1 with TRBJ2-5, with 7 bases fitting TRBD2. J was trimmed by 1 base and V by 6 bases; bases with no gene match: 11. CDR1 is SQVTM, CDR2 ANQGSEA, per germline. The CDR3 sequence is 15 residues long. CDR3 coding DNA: TGCAGCGTGGACGGACTAGATGGATCCCAAGAGACCCAGTACTTC. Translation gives CSVDGLDGSQETQYF.